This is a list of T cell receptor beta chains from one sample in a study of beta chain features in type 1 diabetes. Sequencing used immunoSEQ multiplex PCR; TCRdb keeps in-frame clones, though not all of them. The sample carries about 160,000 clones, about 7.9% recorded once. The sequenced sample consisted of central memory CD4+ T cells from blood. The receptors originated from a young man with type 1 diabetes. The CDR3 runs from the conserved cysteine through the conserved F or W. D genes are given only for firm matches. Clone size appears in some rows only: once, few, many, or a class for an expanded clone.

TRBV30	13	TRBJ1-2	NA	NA	TGTGCCTGGAAGGCCAGGTGGATGGATGGCTACACCTTC	CAWKARWMDGYTF
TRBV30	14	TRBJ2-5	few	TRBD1	TGTGCCTGGACCAAGACAGGGATCCTTGGGGCCCAGTACTTC	CAWTKTGILGAQYF
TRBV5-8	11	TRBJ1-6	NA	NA	TGTGCCAGCAGCCAGGATCTACGACTCCACTTT	CASSQDLRLHF
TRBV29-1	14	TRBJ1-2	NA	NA	TGCAGCGTTGAAGGCAGGGGCTCCAACTATGGCTACACCTTC	CSVEGRGSNYGYTF
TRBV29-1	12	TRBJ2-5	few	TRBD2	TGCAGCGCCCCTGGGGGGGGAGAGACCCAGTACTTC	CSAPGGGETQYF
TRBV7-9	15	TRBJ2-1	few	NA	TGTGCCAGCAGCGCTCGGGGGAGCTCCTACAATGAGCAGTTCTTC	CASSARGSSYNEQFF
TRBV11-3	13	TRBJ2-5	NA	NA	TGTGCCAGCAGCCTAGGCAGGAGGGAGACCCAGTACTTC	CASSLGRRETQYF
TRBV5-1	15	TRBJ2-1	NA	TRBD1	TGCGCCAGCAGCTCCGGGACAGGGACAGTTGATGAGCAGTTCTTC	CASSSGTGTVDEQFF
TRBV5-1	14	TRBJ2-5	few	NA	TGCGCCAGCAGCTCCGGACAGCTCCAAGAGACCCAGTACTTC	CASSSGQLQETQYF
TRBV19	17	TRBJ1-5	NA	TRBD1	TGTGCCAGTAGTTACCTTCGAGGGGGCCCCCCGGGTCAGCCCCAGCATTTT	CASSYLRGGPPGQPQHF
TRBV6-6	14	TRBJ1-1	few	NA	TGTGCCAGCAGTTACTCGGGGGGAGGCTGGATAGCTTTCTTT	CASSYSGGGWIAFF
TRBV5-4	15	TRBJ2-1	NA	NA	TGTGCCAGCAGCTCCCCTTTTCGGAGGCCCGGTGAGCAGTTCTTC	CASSSPFRRPGEQFF
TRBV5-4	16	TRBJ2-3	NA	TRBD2	TGTGCCAGCAGCTCGTATAGCGGGGGGGCCTCAGATACGCAGTATTTT	CASSSYSGGASDTQYF
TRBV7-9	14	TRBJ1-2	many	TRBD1	TGTGCCAGCAGCTTAGGAGGGACAGACTATGGCTACACCTTC	CASSLGGTDYGYTF
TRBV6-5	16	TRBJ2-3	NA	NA	TGTGCCAGCAGTTTCCACTTCACTCCCAGCACAGATACGCAGTATTTT	CASSFHFTPSTDTQYF
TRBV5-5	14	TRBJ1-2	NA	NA	TGTGCCAGCAGCTTGGGAGCGGGGGGCTATGGCTACACCTTC	CASSLGAGGYGYTF
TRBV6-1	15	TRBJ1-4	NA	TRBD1	TGTGCCAGCAGTAGCGGACAGGGGATTAATGAAAAACTGTTTTTT	CASSSGQGINEKLFF
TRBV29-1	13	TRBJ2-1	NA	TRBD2	TGCAGCGTGGGAGGGGTCTCCTACAATGAGCAGTTCTTC	CSVGGVSYNEQFF
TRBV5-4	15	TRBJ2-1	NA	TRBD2	TGTGCCAGCAGCAGAACCGGGACTAGCGGCAATGAGCAGTTCTTC	CASSRTGTSGNEQFF
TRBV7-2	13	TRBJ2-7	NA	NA	TGTGCCAGCAGCTTAAGCAGGGTATACGAGCAGTACTTC	CASSLSRVYEQYF
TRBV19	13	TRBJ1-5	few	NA	TGTGCCAGTAGTATCTCGGCAGGTCAGCCCCAGCATTTT	CASSISAGQPQHF
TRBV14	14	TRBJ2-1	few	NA	TGTGCCAGCAGCCAAGATGCGGGGAGGAATGAGCAGTTCTTC	CASSQDAGRNEQFF
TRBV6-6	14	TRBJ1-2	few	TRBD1	TGTGCCAGCAGTGTGGGACAGGGGGCCGGGGGCTACACCTTC	CASSVGQGAGGYTF
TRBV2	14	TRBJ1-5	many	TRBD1	TGTGCCAGCGGGGGACAGGCGAACAATCAGCCCCAGCATTTT	CASGGQANNQPQHF
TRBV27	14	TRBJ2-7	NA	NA	TGTGCCAGCAGTTGGAGAGAAGGGGCCTACGAGCAGTACTTC	CASSWREGAYEQYF
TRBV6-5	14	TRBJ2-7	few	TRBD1	TGTGCCAGCAGTTCCGGGACAGTCACTTACGAGCAGTACTTC	CASSSGTVTYEQYF
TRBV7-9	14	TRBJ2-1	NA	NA	TGTGCCAGCAACCAGGGCGCCATCTACAATGAGCAGTTCTTC	CASNQGAIYNEQFF
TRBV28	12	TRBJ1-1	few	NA	TGTGCCAGCAGTTTATTGGTCGGTGAAGCTTTCTTT	CASSLLVGEAFF
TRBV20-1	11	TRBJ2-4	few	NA	TGCAGTGCTAGTCCCTTGAACATTCAGTACTTC	CSASPLNIQYF
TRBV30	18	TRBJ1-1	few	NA	TGTGCCTGGAGACGAAACATTGGGGGGGTTTCGATGAACACTGAAGCTTTCTTT	CAWRRNIGGVSMNTEAFF
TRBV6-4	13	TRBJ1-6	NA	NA	TGTGCCAGCAGTGAAAGTCCAGGGGTTTCCCTCCACTTT	CASSESPGVSLHF
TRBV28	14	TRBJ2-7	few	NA	TGTGCCAGCAGTTTGGAACTAGGGAGTGAAGAGCAGTACTTC	CASSLELGSEEQYF
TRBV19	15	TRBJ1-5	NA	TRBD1	TGTGCCAGTAGTGCGGGCCGGACAGGGGAACAGCCCCAGCATTTT	CASSAGRTGEQPQHF
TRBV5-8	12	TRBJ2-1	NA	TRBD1	TGTGCCAGCAGCTCACAGACAGGGCCGCAGTTCTTC	CASSSQTGPQFF
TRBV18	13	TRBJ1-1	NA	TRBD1	TGTGCCAGCTCATTGGACAGGGAAACTGAAGCTTTCTTT	CASSLDRETEAFF
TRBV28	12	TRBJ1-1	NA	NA	TGTGCCAGCAGTCCAAGGGACTTGCGAGCTTTCTTT	CASSPRDLRAFF
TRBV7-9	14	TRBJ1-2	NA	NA	TGTGCCAGCAGCTTAGCCCCAGGGAATCATGGCTACACCTTC	CASSLAPGNHGYTF
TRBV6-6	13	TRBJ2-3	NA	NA	TGTGCCAGCAGACGACAGGATTCAGATACGCAGTATTTT	CASRRQDSDTQYF
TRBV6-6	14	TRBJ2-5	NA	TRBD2	TGTGCCAGCAGCGCCACTAGCGCACAAGAGACCCAGTACTTC	CASSATSAQETQYF
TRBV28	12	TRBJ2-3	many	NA	TGTGCCAGCAATTCAAATTCACTTAGGCAGTATTTT	CASNSNSLRQYF
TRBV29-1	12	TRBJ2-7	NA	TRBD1	TGCAGCGCACAACAGGGGGCCTACGAGCAGTACTTC	CSAQQGAYEQYF
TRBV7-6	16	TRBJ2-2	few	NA	TGTGCCAGCAGCCTGACCCGACAGACCCCAGGGGGGGAGCTGTTTTTT	CASSLTRQTPGGELFF
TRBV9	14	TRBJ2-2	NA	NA	TGTGCCAGCAGCGTAGTGTCCAGCGCCGGGGAGCTGTTTTTT	CASSVVSSAGELFF
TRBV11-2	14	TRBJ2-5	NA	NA	TGTGCCAGCAGCCCGAATCCCAACGGAGAGACCCAGTACTTC	CASSPNPNGETQYF
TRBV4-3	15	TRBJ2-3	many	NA	TGCGCCAGCAGCCAAGAACGGGGTAGCGCAGATACGCAGTATTTT	CASSQERGSADTQYF
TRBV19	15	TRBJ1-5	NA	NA	TGTGCCAGTAGTATCGCGCAGGGATACAATCAGCCCCAGCATTTT	CASSIAQGYNQPQHF
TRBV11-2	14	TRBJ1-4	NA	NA	TGTGCCAGCAGCTTAGCCACGACAGATGAAAAACTGTTTTTT	CASSLATTDEKLFF
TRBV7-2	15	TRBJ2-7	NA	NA	TGTGCCAGCAGCTTAGTGCCGGGAGCCTCCTACGAGCAGTACTTC	CASSLVPGASYEQYF
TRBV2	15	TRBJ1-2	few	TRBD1	TGTGCCAGCAGTCGGACAGGGGACCTAAACTATGGCTACACCTTC	CASSRTGDLNYGYTF
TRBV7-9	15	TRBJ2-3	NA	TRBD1	TGTGCCAGCAGCTTAGGGACAGGGACCACAGATACGCAGTATTTT	CASSLGTGTTDTQYF
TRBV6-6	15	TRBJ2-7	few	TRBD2	TGTGCCAGCAGTTACTCGAGGGGAGGGGCCTACGAGCAGTACTTC	CASSYSRGGAYEQYF
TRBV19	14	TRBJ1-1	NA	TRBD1	TGTGCCAGTAGTAACGGACAGGGTGGGATGAAAGCTTTCTTT	CASSNGQGGMKAFF